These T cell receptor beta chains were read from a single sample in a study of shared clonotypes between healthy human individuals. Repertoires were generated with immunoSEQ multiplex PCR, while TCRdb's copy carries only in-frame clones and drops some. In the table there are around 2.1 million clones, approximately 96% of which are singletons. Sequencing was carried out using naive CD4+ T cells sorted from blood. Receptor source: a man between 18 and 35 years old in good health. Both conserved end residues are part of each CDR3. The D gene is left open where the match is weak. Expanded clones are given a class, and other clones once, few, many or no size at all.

CDR3aa: CASSSLTGVGAYNEQFF
CDR3nt: TGCGCCAGCAGTTCGCTTACAGGGGTAGGGGCTTACAATGAGCAGTTCTTC
d_gene: TRBD1
abundance: NA
j_gene: TRBJ2-1
v_gene: TRBV5-1
len: 17

CDR3aa: CAWSARGTYGYTF
CDR3nt: TGTGCCTGGAGTGCCCGAGGGACCTATGGCTACACCTTC
d_gene: NA
abundance: few
j_gene: TRBJ1-2
v_gene: TRBV30
len: 13

CDR3aa: CASSLGPTGELFF
CDR3nt: TGTGCCAGCAGCTTAGGACCTACCGGGGAGCTGTTTTTT
d_gene: NA
abundance: NA
j_gene: TRBJ2-2
v_gene: TRBV11-3
len: 13

CDR3aa: CASSVAGTGPSPLHF
CDR3nt: TGTGCCAGCAGCGTCGCCGGGACAGGACCTTCACCCCTCCACTTT
d_gene: TRBD1
abundance: NA
j_gene: TRBJ1-6
v_gene: TRBV9
len: 15

CDR3aa: CASSSRGGGAYEQYF
CDR3nt: TGTGCCAGCAGCTCCCGTGGCGGGGGGGCCTACGAGCAGTACTTC
d_gene: NA
abundance: NA
j_gene: TRBJ2-7
v_gene: TRBV21-1
len: 15

CDR3aa: CASSRAYEQYF
CDR3nt: TGTGCCAGCAGCAGGGCCTACGAGCAGTACTTC
d_gene: NA
abundance: NA
j_gene: TRBJ2-7
v_gene: TRBV28
len: 11

CDR3aa: CATSRDMGSGYTF
CDR3nt: TGTGCCACCAGCAGAGATATGGGGTCCGGCTACACCTTC
d_gene: NA
abundance: once
j_gene: TRBJ1-2
v_gene: TRBV15
len: 13

CDR3aa: CASSSPPLPSSPLHF
CDR3nt: TGTGCCAGCAGTTCGCCGCCTTTGCCTAGTTCACCCCTCCACTTT
d_gene: NA
abundance: NA
j_gene: TRBJ1-6
v_gene: TRBV28
len: 15

CDR3aa: CASGGGQGGGNTIYF
CDR3nt: TGTGCCAGCGGCGGCGGACAAGGGGGAGGAAACACCATATATTTT
d_gene: NA
abundance: NA
j_gene: TRBJ1-3
v_gene: TRBV28
len: 15

CDR3aa: CATLSNGQVAYEQYF
CDR3nt: TGTGCCACCCTTTCCAACGGACAGGTGGCCTACGAGCAGTACTTC
d_gene: TRBD1
abundance: NA
j_gene: TRBJ2-7
v_gene: TRBV10-3
len: 15